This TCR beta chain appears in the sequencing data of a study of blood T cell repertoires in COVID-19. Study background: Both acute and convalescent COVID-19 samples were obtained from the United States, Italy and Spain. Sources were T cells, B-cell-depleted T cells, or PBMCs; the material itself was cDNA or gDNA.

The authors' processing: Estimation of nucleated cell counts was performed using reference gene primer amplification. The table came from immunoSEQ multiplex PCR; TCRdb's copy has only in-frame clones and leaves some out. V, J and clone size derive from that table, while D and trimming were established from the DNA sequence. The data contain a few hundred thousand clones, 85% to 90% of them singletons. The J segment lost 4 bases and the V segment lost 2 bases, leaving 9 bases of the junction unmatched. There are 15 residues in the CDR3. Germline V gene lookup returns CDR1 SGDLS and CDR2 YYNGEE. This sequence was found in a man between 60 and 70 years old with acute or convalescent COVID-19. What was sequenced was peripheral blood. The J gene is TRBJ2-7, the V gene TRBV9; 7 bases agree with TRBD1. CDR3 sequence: CASSVTTGDIYEQYF. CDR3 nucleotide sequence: TGTGCCAGCAGCGTGACTACAGGGGACATATACGAGCAGTACTTC. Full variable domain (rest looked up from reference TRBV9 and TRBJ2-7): DSGVTQTPKHLITATGQRVTLRCSPRSGDLSVYWYQQSLDQGLQFLIQYYNGEERAKGNILERFSAQQFPDLHSELNLSSLELGDSALYFCASSVTTGDIYEQYFGPGTRLTVT.